This is a list of T cell receptor beta chains from one sample in a study of T cell responses to AZD1222 COVID-19 vaccine. Clones were sequenced by immunoSEQ multiplex PCR, and TCRdb holds only the in-frame ones, with some missing. The table shows over 130,000 clones, with around 90% occurring only once. The material was peripheral blood, obtained 28 days after the second AZD1222 dose. The receptors originated from an adult who received the AZD1222 COVID-19 vaccine. CDR3s leave out the opening cysteine and the closing phenylalanine or tryptophan. The D gene is left open where the match is weak.

CDR3aa: SASVPTQGYGANSNQPQH
j_gene: TRBJ1-5
v_gene: TRBV20-1
d_gene: .
len: 18

CDR3aa: ASSLGLGKRERSYEQY
j_gene: TRBJ2-7
v_gene: TRBV7-9
d_gene: TRBD2
len: 16

CDR3aa: ASSFPGTEAF
j_gene: TRBJ1-1
v_gene: TRBV12-3/TRBV12-4
d_gene: .
len: 10

CDR3aa: ASSLSGRDTDTQY
j_gene: TRBJ2-3
v_gene: TRBV5-1
d_gene: TRBD2
len: 13

CDR3aa: ASSPNMLSSGRSNEQF
j_gene: TRBJ2-1
v_gene: TRBV18
d_gene: TRBD2
len: 16

CDR3aa: ASSSSGSSYEQY
j_gene: TRBJ2-7
v_gene: TRBV6-5
d_gene: TRBD2
len: 12

CDR3aa: ASSQDLGTSGGGHSYEQY
j_gene: TRBJ2-7
v_gene: TRBV4-2
d_gene: TRBD2
len: 18

CDR3aa: ASSSGWGAYEQY
j_gene: TRBJ2-7
v_gene: TRBV5-4
d_gene: .
len: 12

CDR3aa: ASSYGDRVNYGYT
j_gene: TRBJ1-2
v_gene: TRBV6-5
d_gene: TRBD1
len: 13

CDR3aa: ATSPGLAGAYEQY
j_gene: TRBJ2-7
v_gene: TRBV15
d_gene: TRBD2
len: 13

CDR3aa: ASSLVPGNTEAF
j_gene: TRBJ1-1
v_gene: TRBV5-5
d_gene: .
len: 12

CDR3aa: ASSRAQGNSPLH
j_gene: TRBJ1-6
v_gene: TRBV19
d_gene: .
len: 12

CDR3aa: ASTKGIPHEQY
j_gene: TRBJ2-7
v_gene: TRBV6-5
d_gene: .
len: 11

CDR3aa: ASSLAQDNQPQH
j_gene: TRBJ1-5
v_gene: TRBV7-9
d_gene: .
len: 12

CDR3aa: ASSLGQLEI
j_gene: TRBJ1-2
v_gene: TRBV5-1
d_gene: .
len: 9

CDR3aa: ASTTGNGREETQY
j_gene: TRBJ2-5
v_gene: TRBV3-1/TRBV3-2
d_gene: TRBD2
len: 13

CDR3aa: ASNARDRAYEQY
j_gene: TRBJ2-7
v_gene: TRBV2
d_gene: TRBD1
len: 12

CDR3aa: ASSLKGTYEQY
j_gene: TRBJ2-7
v_gene: TRBV5-4
d_gene: .
len: 11

CDR3aa: ASKPDIVNEKLF
j_gene: TRBJ1-4
v_gene: TRBV27
d_gene: .
len: 12

CDR3aa: SASDDRSYEQY
j_gene: TRBJ2-7
v_gene: TRBV20-1
d_gene: .
len: 11

CDR3aa: ASSPLRSISTGELF
j_gene: TRBJ2-2
v_gene: TRBV5-6
d_gene: .
len: 14

CDR3aa: ASGPTTGGYEQY
j_gene: TRBJ2-7
v_gene: TRBV5-1
d_gene: TRBD1
len: 12

CDR3aa: ASSSNEETQY
j_gene: TRBJ2-5
v_gene: TRBV7-9
d_gene: .
len: 10

CDR3aa: ASSLFSGGTGELF
j_gene: TRBJ2-2
v_gene: TRBV11-2
d_gene: .
len: 13

CDR3aa: ASKEGGSREQY
j_gene: TRBJ2-7
v_gene: TRBV2
d_gene: .
len: 11

CDR3aa: ASSLLAGEQF
j_gene: TRBJ2-1
v_gene: TRBV18
d_gene: TRBD2
len: 10

CDR3aa: ASSGSPGQKGNFANYGYT
j_gene: TRBJ1-2
v_gene: TRBV6-1
d_gene: TRBD1
len: 18

CDR3aa: AIRGDRNPYGYT
j_gene: TRBJ1-2
v_gene: TRBV10-3
d_gene: TRBD1
len: 12

CDR3aa: ASRPLIGNNEQF
j_gene: TRBJ2-1
v_gene: TRBV2
d_gene: .
len: 12

CDR3aa: ASSIVAGETFYEQY
j_gene: TRBJ2-7
v_gene: TRBV19
d_gene: TRBD2
len: 14

CDR3aa: ASNLPPVRGGVLATNEKLF
j_gene: TRBJ1-4
v_gene: TRBV13
d_gene: TRBD1
len: 19

CDR3aa: ASSFSETSGNEQF
j_gene: TRBJ2-1
v_gene: TRBV7-9
d_gene: TRBD2
len: 13

CDR3aa: ASSQRTSGRIGEQF
j_gene: TRBJ2-1
v_gene: TRBV3-1/TRBV3-2
d_gene: TRBD2
len: 14

CDR3aa: ASSDLSLGTDTQY
j_gene: TRBJ2-3
v_gene: TRBV10-1
d_gene: .
len: 13

CDR3aa: ASSQGTGGREQF
j_gene: TRBJ2-1
v_gene: TRBV3-1/TRBV3-2
d_gene: TRBD1
len: 12

CDR3aa: ASSGTHEQY
j_gene: TRBJ2-7
v_gene: TRBV27
d_gene: .
len: 9

CDR3aa: ASAGGWTEAF
j_gene: TRBJ1-1
v_gene: TRBV3-1/TRBV3-2
d_gene: .
len: 10

CDR3aa: ASSLFSEQETQY
j_gene: TRBJ2-5
v_gene: TRBV5-1
d_gene: .
len: 12

CDR3aa: ASSEGGLGVEKLF
j_gene: TRBJ1-4
v_gene: TRBV2
d_gene: .
len: 13

CDR3aa: ASSSADLTGFTEAF
j_gene: TRBJ1-1
v_gene: TRBV27
d_gene: TRBD1
len: 14

CDR3aa: ASSDGLFYGYT
j_gene: TRBJ1-2
v_gene: TRBV6-4
d_gene: .
len: 11

CDR3aa: ASSLRDNQPQH
j_gene: TRBJ1-5
v_gene: TRBV5-8
d_gene: .
len: 11

CDR3aa: ASRLQETQY
j_gene: TRBJ2-5
v_gene: TRBV11-2
d_gene: .
len: 9